The entry that follows covers one T cell receptor (beta chain) sequence. The CDR3 is made up of 14 amino acids. Unmatched junction bases numbered 12, after V lost 6 bases and J lost 14 bases. This sample stems from a study of T cells after yellow fever vaccination. Turning to the study itself: Low-cell-number fractions were prepared with SMART-Seq v4 Ultra Low Input.

TCR cDNA was made by 5'RACE template switching, adding a universal primer site and UMIs. TCRdb recomputed calls from the 5' RACE reads with MiXCR, one row per CDR3 protein. The sample lists some 300,000 distinct CDR3 sequences, 8% to 9.5% occurring once. The input for sequencing was PBMCs, taken roughly 46 days after the first yellow fever vaccination. The chain uses TRBV12-3 or TRBV12-4 and TRBJ1-6, with 8 bases lining up with TRBD1. This clonotype was obtained from a man aged 18 to 30 who received the YFV17D yellow fever vaccine. The CDR3 spells CASRPGQDPRALHF. CDR3 DNA sequence: TGTGCCAGCAGACCGGGACAGGACCCGCGGGCCCTCCACTTT.